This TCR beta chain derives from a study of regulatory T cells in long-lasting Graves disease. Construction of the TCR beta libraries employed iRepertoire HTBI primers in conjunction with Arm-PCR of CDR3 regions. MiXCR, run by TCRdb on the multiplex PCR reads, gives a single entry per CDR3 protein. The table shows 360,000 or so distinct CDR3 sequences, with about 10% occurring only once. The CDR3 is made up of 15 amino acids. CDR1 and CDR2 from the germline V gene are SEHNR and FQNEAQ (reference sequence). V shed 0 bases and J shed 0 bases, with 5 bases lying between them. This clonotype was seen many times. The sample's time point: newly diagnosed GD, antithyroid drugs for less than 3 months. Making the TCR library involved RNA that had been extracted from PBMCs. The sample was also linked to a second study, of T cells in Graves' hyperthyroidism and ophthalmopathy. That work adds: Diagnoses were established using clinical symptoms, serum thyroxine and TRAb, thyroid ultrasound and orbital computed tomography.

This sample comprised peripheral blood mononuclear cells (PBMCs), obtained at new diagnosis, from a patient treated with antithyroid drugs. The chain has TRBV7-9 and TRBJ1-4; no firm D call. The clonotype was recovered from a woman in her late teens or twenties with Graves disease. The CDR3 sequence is CASSLAYATNEKLFF. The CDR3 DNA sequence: TGTGCCAGCAGCTTAGCGTACGCAACTAATGAAAAACTGTTTTTT.